The subject of this entry is one T cell receptor (beta chain). Which antigen it targets is not known. Base qualities were left out, and no much larger clone turns up one base away. Based on the germline V gene, the CDR1 and CDR2 sequences are SGHVS and FNYEAQ. Its CDR3 holds 12 amino acids, cysteine through phenylalanine. The sequence is cut down to CDR3 DNA, 36 bases in frame from base 1. V drops 6 bases and J drops 5 bases, leaving 9 bases in between. This specimen comes from a study of long-term antiretroviral therapy in people with HIV (dated by TCRdb to between 2021 and 2024). Background for the entire study: The earliest samples were collected about a decade before the 2015 WHO recommendation for immediate ART, when ART was typically delayed until CD4 counts fell. No cross-contamination during QIAcube processing was shown when test extractions of a monoclonal T-cell line were performed alongside fewer than 40 polyclonal samples. The cohort contributed about 180 cryopreserved PBMC samples from around 33 adults with confirmed HIV infection, collected serially over a mean of 6 years (range 1-12). About 35% of the 30 participants with HIV were female. A retrospective serial study tested whether changes in peripheral blood TRB repertoire composition and diversity were associated with ART initiation and durable HIV suppression.

Broader findings and caveats from the paper: Starting ART was linked to a significant rise in TRB diversity, yet even with long-term ART the diversity remained significantly lower than in transplant donor controls. Unsorted PBMC were profiled instead of sorted CD4+ and CD8+ T cells because pre-ART samples had limited cell numbers. Expanded TRB clones identified before ART initiation dominated the repertoire across all time points, though the dominance fluctuated and decreased in many PLHIV after ART. Narrower CDR3 length ranges were observed in HIV repertoires than in controls, and an antigen-experienced repertoire with only a slight naive shift after ART was suggested by the network structure. Since PBMC availability was limited, sequencing covered only the TCR beta chain, with no alpha chain pairing. The samples span the years 2004 to 2017, and the ART regimens used at that time may not be as effective as current regimens. No data were available on ART adherence, viral resistance or therapy changes, limiting inferences about post-ART repertoire changes.

The immunoSEQ hsTCRB v3.0 assay was used at survey level resolution for TRB variable region sequencing. The target sequencing depth for TRB was about 40,000-50,000 T-cell genomes per sample. An Illumina MiSeq with a v3 150-cycle kit was used to sequence the pooled TRB libraries. The paper's data handling went like this. Repertoire analysis was run in R within a reproducible Nextflow workflow that covered QC, data transformation and analysis. Custom analyses were implemented in LymphoSeq2, an R package for AIRR-Seq data exploration. Several samples that yielded fewer than 5000 total TRB sequences were excluded, so that 188 HIV repertoires were analyzed. Among the 180 or so HIV repertoires that were kept, under 60 were collected before ART initiation and over 120 were collected after ART initiation. Repertoires were downsampled to 5000 TRB nucleotide sequences, with summary statistics averaged over 100 downsampling iterations. TRB sequences were retained for analysis only if CDR3 regions of at least seven amino acids were present. Two measures captured diversity: a Shannon entropy-derived clonality score and the Gini coefficient. Repertoire networks linked the top 5000 CDR3 amino acid sequences whenever two sequences differed by an edit distance of one. Antigen specificity groups and MHC restriction were predicted for TRB CDR3 amino acid sequences with GLIPH2. Known CMV, EBV, HIV or tissue antigen associations were flagged by matching CDR3 amino acid sequences against VDJdb and McPAS-TCR. Pre-ART, post-ART and control groups were compared with Wilcoxon signed-rank tests and Holm-Bonferroni correction. Held by TCRdb, this immuneACCESS table contains in-frame sequences only and omits some clones. Under half of the omission traces to an unresolved V gene where checked; the cause of the rest is unknown. V and J calls and clone size are copied from that table; D and trimming were computed from the DNA. The sample yields around 17,000 clones; 95% were counted once. The ten largest clones take up more than 1.3% of the sample.

Participants were included only if at least one PBMC sample before ART initiation and at least two post-ART samples were available. Treatment was received in the United States of America by all participants with HIV. Before DNA extraction, cryopreserved samples of about 0.95-11 million PBMC were thawed and then washed. At the time of the earliest PBMC sample for each participant with HIV, ages ranged from about 23 to 60 years. PBMC samples were contributed by each participant from 1-4 timepoints before ART initiation and 2-8 timepoints after ART initiation, with a median of 7 samples. For every participant, serial HIV viral load, CD4+ T-cell count, ART history and demographic data were obtained. Genomic DNA was extracted from unsorted PBMC with a Qiagen kit on a QIAcube, processed in batches of 12 samples.

The sequences come from unsorted PBMCs, collected around 10 years after starting antiretroviral therapy. The chain links TRBV7-6 with TRBJ2-3; too little of a D gene remains to name it. The receptor comes from a man aged 25-45 years with HIV. The CDR3 has the sequence CASRSSGDTQYF. The DNA sequence follows: TGTGCCAGCAGGTCGTCCGGAGATACGCAGTATTTT.